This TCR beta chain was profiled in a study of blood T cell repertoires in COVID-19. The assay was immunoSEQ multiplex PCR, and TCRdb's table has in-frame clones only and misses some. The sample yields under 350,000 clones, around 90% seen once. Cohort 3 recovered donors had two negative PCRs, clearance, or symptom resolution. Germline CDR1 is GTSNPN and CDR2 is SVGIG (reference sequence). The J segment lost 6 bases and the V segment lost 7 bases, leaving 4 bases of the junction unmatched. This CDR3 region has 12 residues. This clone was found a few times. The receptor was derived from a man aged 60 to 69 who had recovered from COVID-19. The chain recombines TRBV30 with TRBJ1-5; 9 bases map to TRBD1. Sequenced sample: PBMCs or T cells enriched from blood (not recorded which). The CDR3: CASQGAGQPQHF. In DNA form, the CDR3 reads TGTGCCTCACAGGGGGCTGGTCAGCCCCAGCATTTT.